The rows below give T cell receptor beta chains drawn from one sample of a study of beta chain features in type 1 diabetes. Method: immunoSEQ multiplex PCR; TCRdb's copy keeps in-frame clones and lacks some. The sample has about 160,000 clones; roughly 8% are singletons. Sequencing was done on a sample of central memory CD4+ T cells from blood. Receptors originate from a woman aged 40-49 years with type 1 diabetes. Each CDR3 is given with its conserved first and last residue. The order of the fields is V gene, D gene, CDR3 protein. A D gene is named only where the DNA matches it firmly.

TRBV7-2,-,CASSPLEGAGNEQFF
TRBV2,TRBD1,CASRGSQGLYEQYF
TRBV7-9,TRBD1,CASSLVPGQGIEKLFF
TRBV5-1,-,CASSLAGGGLGDTQYF
TRBV28,TRBD1,CASTQKGQRTREAFF
TRBV7-9,TRBD1,CASSPGQGPYEQYF
TRBV7-2,-,CASRPSSRSSYEQYF
TRBV7-2,TRBD1,CASSRTGADTQYF
TRBV5-1,TRBD1,CASSLRGQGALETQYF
TRBV10-3,TRBD1,CAISDGRTGVNSPLHF
TRBV14,TRBD1,CASSPRTGFAGELFF
TRBV28,-,CASSWPGNQPQHF
TRBV28,TRBD1,CASRPGTGVIQPQHF
TRBV18,TRBD1,CASSPPGQGSGNEQFF
TRBV5-4,-,CASSLMQGSGETQYF
TRBV28,-,CASKRAREQYF
TRBV5-1,TRBD1,CASSRQQGEAETQYF
TRBV19,-,CATTSDSSEKLFF
TRBV2,TRBD1,CASIRDRSPEQYF
TRBV9,-,CASSPSNTGELFF
TRBV6-6,TRBD1,CASSSAGTGYNEQFF
TRBV7-2,-,CASRQTSVSNQPQHF
TRBV2,TRBD1,CASSALDRVPNIQYF
TRBV7-8,-,CASSHDHDREAFF
TRBV5-1,-,CASSLATGLNYGYTF
TRBV7-9,TRBD1,CASSLTGARGEKLFF
TRBV7-9,TRBD1,CASSSQGQGRFVYTF
TRBV7-2,-,CASSLSSYEQYF
TRBV28,-,CASRSPTVNTEAFF
TRBV29-1,TRBD1,CSVGGTGLSYEQYF
TRBV29-1,TRBD1,CSVSHRGPPYEQYF
TRBV7-3,TRBD1,CASSLGQNNNEQFF
TRBV5-1,-,CASRAWGEKTDTQYF
TRBV6-5,-,CASSYNGQSNQPQHF
TRBV5-5,TRBD1,CASSEQGKAFF
TRBV4-3,TRBD1,CASSQLPGTGDYEQYF
TRBV11-3,TRBD1,CASSLGGTGSDEQFF
TRBV5-4,-,CASRDSSRSYNEQFF